The rows below give T cell receptor beta chains drawn from one sample of a study of blood T cell repertoires in COVID-19. This table comes from immunoSEQ multiplex PCR, and its TCRdb copy is limited to in-frame clones, with some not included. The sample yields 250,000 to 400,000 clones, approximately 90% seen once. The sequenced material came from peripheral blood. The receptors stem from a woman in her twenties or thirties with COVID-19, enrolled during active disease. Each CDR3 is given with its conserved first and last residue. The D gene is left open where the match is weak. Some rows have no size entry. The others give once, few or many, or a class for an expanded clone.

DNA,CDR3,size,length,J,V,D
TGTGCCAGCAGCCCTCAGGGGGTTAAATACGAGCAGTACTTC,CASSPQGVKYEQYF,few,14,TRBJ2-7,TRBV7-9,TRBD1
TGCAGTGCTGAAGGGGGAAATGAGCAGTTCTTC,CSAEGGNEQFF,.,11,TRBJ2-1,TRBV20-1,.
TGCGCCAGCAGCCTGGACAGAAACACCGGGGAGCTGTTTTTT,CASSLDRNTGELFF,.,14,TRBJ2-2,TRBV5-1,.
TGTGCCAGCAAGCCCGGGACAGGGGTGAGCGAGCAGTACTTC,CASKPGTGVSEQYF,.,14,TRBJ2-7,TRBV6-5,TRBD1
TGTGCCAGCAGCCACATAGCTAGCGGGGAGCTGTTTTTT,CASSHIASGELFF,.,13,TRBJ2-2,TRBV3-1/TRBV3-2,.
TGTGCCAGTAGTATGGCAGGGTTCAAAGCCTATGGCTACACCTTC,CASSMAGFKAYGYTF,.,15,TRBJ1-2,TRBV19,.
TGCGCCAGCAGCCAAGAGGAGCCCTCAGATACGCAGTATTTT,CASSQEEPSDTQYF,once,14,TRBJ2-3,TRBV4-1,.
TGTGCCAGCAGCCAAACCGGTCCACCCCTCCACTTT,CASSQTGPPLHF,.,12,TRBJ1-6,TRBV3-1/TRBV3-2,.
TGTGCCAGCAGCGCCCGATCGGGACAGTCGAACACCGGGGAGCTGTTTTTT,CASSARSGQSNTGELFF,.,17,TRBJ2-2,TRBV9,TRBD1
TGTGCCTGGAGCCTCGGGACTAGCGGGGGGGCTGATACGCAGTATTTT,CAWSLGTSGGADTQYF,few,16,TRBJ2-3,TRBV30,TRBD2
TGTGCCAGCAGCTTAAGAAACTATAACACCATATATTTT,CASSLRNYNTIYF,.,13,TRBJ1-3,TRBV7-9,.
TGTGCCAGCAGTTTCCGATGGGCTAGCGGCAACACAGATACGCAGTATTTT,CASSFRWASGNTDTQYF,.,17,TRBJ2-3,TRBV6-2/TRBV6-3,TRBD2
TGTGCCAGCACGTTTACCGGGACTAACTCCTACGAGCAGTACTTC,CASTFTGTNSYEQYF,once,15,TRBJ2-7,TRBV2,TRBD2
TGTGCCAGCAGTCAAGCAAGGGGAACTGAAGCTTTCTTT,CASSQARGTEAFF,.,13,TRBJ1-1,TRBV7-2,.
TGTGCCAGCACCTTGGGGGGCTCTGAAGCTTTCTTT,CASTLGGSEAFF,.,12,TRBJ1-1,TRBV5-4,.
TGTGCCAGCAGCCTCAGGGGGGCGGCTTCACCCCTCCACTTT,CASSLRGAASPLHF,.,14,TRBJ1-6,TRBV7-2,TRBD1
TGTGCCAGCATCGGGAGGGAAGGTTACGGGACTGAAGCTTTCTTT,CASIGREGYGTEAFF,.,15,TRBJ1-1,TRBV25-1,.
TGTGCCAGCAGCCAAGTAGGGGAAGTCTACGAGCAGTACTTC,CASSQVGEVYEQYF,medium-sized,14,TRBJ2-7,TRBV14,.
TGTGCCAGTAGTCGGGGAATGGGAGGCTACACCTTC,CASSRGMGGYTF,.,12,TRBJ1-2,TRBV19,.
TGTGCCAGCAGCGGAGCTGAGAGTAGCGGCAATGAGCAGTTCTTC,CASSGAESSGNEQFF,.,15,TRBJ2-1,TRBV5-4,.
TGTGCCAGCCGTAGCGGGGGCTTCTACAATGAGCAGTTCTTC,CASRSGGFYNEQFF,.,14,TRBJ2-1,TRBV27,TRBD2
TGTGCCATAGCTCAGACAGGGGGCTCTGGCTACACCTTC,CAIAQTGGSGYTF,.,13,TRBJ1-2,TRBV2,TRBD1